The subject of this entry is one T cell receptor beta chain. This clone was counted between two and nine times. It has no known antigen specificity. One base away there is no much larger clone; base qualities are not given. The method was the immunoSEQ multiplex PCR assay. TCRdb provides this immuneACCESS table in a form limited to in-frame rearrangements. Some clones are lacking; in checked studies, under half of them reflect an unresolved V gene, and why the rest are absent is not known. This sample lists about 81,000 clones; roughly 70% were detected once. The ten largest clones capture about an eighth of the sample. From a lookup of the germline V gene, CDR1 and CDR2 are LGHNA and YSLEER. Cut back by 2 bases and 1 base, the V and J ends lie 10 bases apart. The CDR3 starts with the cysteine, ends with the phenylalanine, and has 15 residues. Of the read, only the CDR3 DNA is kept; its 45 bases are in frame from base 1.

This record comes from a study of radiotherapy plus CTLA-4 blockade in lung cancer (dated by TCRdb to 2016 to 2018). For the wider study: Among enrolled patients, under 20% had an objective response and 31% reached disease control. Results the study describes overall, beyond this receptor: After treatment with radiotherapy and ipilimumab, TCR clones that originated in tumors expanded in peripheral blood. The strongest predictors of response were reported to be early dynamic shifts in blood T cell clones along with a rise in serum interferon-beta following radiation.

The study tested focal radiation therapy combined with CTLA-4 blockade (ipilimumab) in patients with chemo-refractory metastatic non-small-cell lung cancer. The V and J segments used are TRBV4-3 and TRBJ2-3, with no reliable assignment of the D segment. The sequence was obtained from a human donor with non-small cell lung cancer that progressed on radiotherapy plus ipilimumab. Here the sequenced sample was peripheral blood, taken from a patient treated with radiotherapy plus ipilimumab. CDR3 region: CASSQQNSRTDTQYF. The bases read TGCGCCAGCAGCCAACAGAACAGTCGCACAGATACGCAGTATTTT.